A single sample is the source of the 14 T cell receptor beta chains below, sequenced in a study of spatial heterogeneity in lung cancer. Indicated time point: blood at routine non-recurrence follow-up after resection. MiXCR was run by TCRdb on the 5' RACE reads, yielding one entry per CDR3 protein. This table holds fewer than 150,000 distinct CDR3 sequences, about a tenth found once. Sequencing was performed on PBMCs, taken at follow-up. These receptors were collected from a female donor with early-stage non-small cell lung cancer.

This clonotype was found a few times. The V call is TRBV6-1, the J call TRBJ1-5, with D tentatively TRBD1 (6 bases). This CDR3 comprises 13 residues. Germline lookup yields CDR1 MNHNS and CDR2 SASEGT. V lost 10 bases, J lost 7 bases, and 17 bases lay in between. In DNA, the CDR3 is TGTGCCACTTCAACAGGGTTAGACCAGCCCCAGCATTTT. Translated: CATSTGLDQPQHF.

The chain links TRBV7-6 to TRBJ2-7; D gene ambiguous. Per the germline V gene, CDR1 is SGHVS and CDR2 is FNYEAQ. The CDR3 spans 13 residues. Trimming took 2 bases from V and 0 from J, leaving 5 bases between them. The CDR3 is CASSLLNSYEQYF. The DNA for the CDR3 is TGTGCCAGCAGCTTACTTAACTCCTACGAGCAGTACTTC.

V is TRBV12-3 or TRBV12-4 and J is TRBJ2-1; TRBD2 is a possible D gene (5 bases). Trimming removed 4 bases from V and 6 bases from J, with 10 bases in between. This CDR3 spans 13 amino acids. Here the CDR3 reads CASSSPGVNEQFF. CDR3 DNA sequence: TGTGCCAGCAGTTCCCCCGGGGTCAATGAGCAGTTCTTC.

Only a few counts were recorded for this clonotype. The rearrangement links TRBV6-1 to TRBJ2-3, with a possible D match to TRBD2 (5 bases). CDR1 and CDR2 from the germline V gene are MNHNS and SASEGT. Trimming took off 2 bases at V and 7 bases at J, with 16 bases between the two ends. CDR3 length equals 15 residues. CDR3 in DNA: TGTGCCAGCAGTGAAACGGGGAGCACTTCAAATACGCAGTATTTT. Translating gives CASSETGSTSNTQYF.

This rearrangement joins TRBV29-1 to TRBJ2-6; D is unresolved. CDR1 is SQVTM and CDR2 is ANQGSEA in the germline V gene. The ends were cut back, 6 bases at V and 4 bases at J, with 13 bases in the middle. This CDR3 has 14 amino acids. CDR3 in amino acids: CSVKVVRGANVLTF. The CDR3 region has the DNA TGCAGCGTAAAGGTCGTCCGGGGGGCCAACGTCCTGACTTTC. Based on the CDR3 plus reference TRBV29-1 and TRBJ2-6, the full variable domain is SAVISQKPSRDICQRGTSLTIQCQVDSQVTMMFWYRQQPGQSLTLIATANQGSEATYESGFVIDKFPISRPNLTFSTLTVSNMSPEDSSIYLCSVKVVRGANVLTFGAGSRLTVL.

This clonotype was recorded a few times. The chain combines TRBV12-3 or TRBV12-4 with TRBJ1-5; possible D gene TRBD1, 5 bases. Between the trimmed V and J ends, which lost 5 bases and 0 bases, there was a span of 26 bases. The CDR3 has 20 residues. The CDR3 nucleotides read TGTGCCAGCAGTCGCGCCCTGGGCGCAGGTGGGGGATATAGCAATCAGCCCCAGCATTTT. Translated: CASSRALGAGGGYSNQPQHF.

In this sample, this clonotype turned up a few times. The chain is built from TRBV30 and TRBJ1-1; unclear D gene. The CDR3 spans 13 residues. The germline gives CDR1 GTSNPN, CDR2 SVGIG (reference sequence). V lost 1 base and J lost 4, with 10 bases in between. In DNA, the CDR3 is TGTGCCTGGAGTGGCCTTACCCCCACTGAAGCTTTCTTT. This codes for CAWSGLTPTEAFF.

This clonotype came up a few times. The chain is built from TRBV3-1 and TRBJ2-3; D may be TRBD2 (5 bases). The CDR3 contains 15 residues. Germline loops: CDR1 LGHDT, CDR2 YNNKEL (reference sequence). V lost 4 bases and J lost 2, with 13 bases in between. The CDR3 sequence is CASSRGGLSTDTQYF. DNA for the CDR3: TGTGCCAGCAGCCGAGGCGGGCTCTCCACAGATACGCAGTATTTT.

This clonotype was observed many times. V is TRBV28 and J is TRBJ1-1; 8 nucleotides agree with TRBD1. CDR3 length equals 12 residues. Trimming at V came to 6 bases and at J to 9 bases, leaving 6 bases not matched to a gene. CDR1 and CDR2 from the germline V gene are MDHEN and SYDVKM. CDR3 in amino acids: CASRLGQGQAFF. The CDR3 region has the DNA TGTGCCAGCAGACTAGGACAGGGCCAAGCTTTCTTT.

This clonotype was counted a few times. CDR3 sequence reads: CASSQALKGDGYTF. Written as DNA, the CDR3 is TGTGCCAGCAGCCAAGCCTTGAAAGGAGATGGCTACACCTTC. This chain joins TRBV3-1 and TRBJ1-2; no firm D call. This CDR3 has 14 residues. With 1 base removed from V and 6 bases from J, the gap between germline ends came to 12 bases. Per the germline V gene, CDR1 is LGHDT and CDR2 is YNNKEL (reference sequence).

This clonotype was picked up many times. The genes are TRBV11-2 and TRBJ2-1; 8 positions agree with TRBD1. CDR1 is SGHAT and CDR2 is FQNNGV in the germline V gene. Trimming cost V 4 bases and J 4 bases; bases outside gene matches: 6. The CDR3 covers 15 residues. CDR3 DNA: TGTGCCAGCAGCTCTGGACAGGGCGCTTACAATGAGCAGTTCTTC. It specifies CASSSGQGAYNEQFF.

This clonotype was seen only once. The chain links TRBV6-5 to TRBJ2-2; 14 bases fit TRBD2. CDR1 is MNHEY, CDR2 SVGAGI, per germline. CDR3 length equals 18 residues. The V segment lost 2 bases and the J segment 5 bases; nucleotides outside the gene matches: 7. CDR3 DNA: TGTGCCAGCAGTTACGGGGGACTAGCGGGAGTACTTACCGGGGAGCTGTTTTTT. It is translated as CASSYGGLAGVLTGELFF.

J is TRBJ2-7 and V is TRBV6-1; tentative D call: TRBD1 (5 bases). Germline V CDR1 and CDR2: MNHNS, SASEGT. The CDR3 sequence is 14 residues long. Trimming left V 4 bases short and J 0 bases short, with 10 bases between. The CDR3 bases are TGTGCCAGCAGTGCAGGGCCCAGCTCCTACGAGCAGTACGTC. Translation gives CASSAGPSSYEQYV.

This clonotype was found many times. CDR3 DNA: TGTGCCAGCAGTCATCAGCGGGAGCCCTACAATGAGCAGTTCTTC. Its protein is CASSHQREPYNEQFF. This sequence joins TRBV11-3 and TRBJ2-1, with 8 nucleotides matching TRBD2. V dropped 6 bases and J dropped 2; count of bases not matched to a gene: 6. The germline V gene encodes CDR1 SGHNT and CDR2 YENEEA. The CDR3 sequence is 15 residues long. Complete variable domain (other parts from reference TRBV11-3 and TRBJ2-1): EAGVVQSPRYKIIEKKQPVAFWCNPISGHNTLYWYLQNLGQGPELLIRYENEEAVDDSQLPKDRFSAERLKGVDSTLKIQPAELGDSAVYLCASSHQREPYNEQFFGPGTRLTVL.